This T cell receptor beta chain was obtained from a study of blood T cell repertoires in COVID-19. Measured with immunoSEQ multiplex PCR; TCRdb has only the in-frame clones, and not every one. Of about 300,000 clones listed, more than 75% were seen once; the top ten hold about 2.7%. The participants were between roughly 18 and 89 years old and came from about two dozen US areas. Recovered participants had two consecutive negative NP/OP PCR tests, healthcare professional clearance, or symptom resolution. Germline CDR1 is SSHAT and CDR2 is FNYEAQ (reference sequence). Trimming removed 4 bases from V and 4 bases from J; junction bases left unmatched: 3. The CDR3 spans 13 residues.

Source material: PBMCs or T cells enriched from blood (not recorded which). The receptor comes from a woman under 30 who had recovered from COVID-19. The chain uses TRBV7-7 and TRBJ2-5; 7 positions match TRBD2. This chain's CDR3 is CASSSGLVETQYF. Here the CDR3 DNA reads TGTGCCAGCAGCTCTGGACTAGTAGAGACCCAGTACTTC.